This T cell receptor beta chain was retrieved from a study of cytomegalovirus exposure and HLA in healthy donors. Study results and limitations: Among donors in an Asian-associated ancestry cluster, a later analysis reportedly found fewer N-insertions than the roughly 700-donor mean.

13 Jbeta primers and 60 Vbeta primers were used for the PCR. Profiling relied on immunoSEQ multiplex PCR, and the TCRdb table lists in-frame clones only, not all of them. The data hold about 140,000 clones, with about 82% observed a single time. Germline V lookup: CDR1 DFQATT, CDR2 SNEGSKA (reference sequence). Unmatched junction bases numbered 2, after V lost 6 bases and J lost 3 bases. This CDR3 is built from 11 residues. Note on this clone: Its target is unknown.

This chain joins TRBV20-1 and TRBJ2-7; 7 positions agree with TRBD1. The material sequenced was PBMCs. This sequence was found in a man aged 25-45 years in good health and CMV-seronegative. The CDR3 protein is CSAGQSYEQYF. CDR3 sequence (DNA): TGCAGTGCGGGACAGAGCTACGAGCAGTACTTC.